What follows is one T cell receptor (beta chain) and its context. Its antigen specificity is not known. The input lacks base qualities; no much larger clone sits a single base away. This record belongs to a study of blood T cell repertoires in COVID-19 (dated by TCRdb to about 2020). General notes on the study: Collaborator samples came from the United States, Italy and Spain and covered acute and convalescent phases of COVID-19. The prospective study material was composed of cDNA or gDNA derived from T cells, B-cell-depleted T cells, or PBMCs. Deeply sampled blood TCRbeta repertoires from subjects exposed to, actively infected with, or recovered from COVID-19 were included in the dataset. The repertoires were released in a freely available public database intended as a resource for research on the immune response to SARS-CoV-2. The samples were drawn from two sources: the first 160 participants of the ongoing ImmuneRACE study, and fewer than 1,500 subjects contributed by 6 global collaborators. Sample metadata almost always included a de-identified subject ID, COVID-19 status, age in years and sex. Where available, HLA class I and class II types were obtained from metadata supplied by the sample provider rather than from assay-based typing.

TCRbeta CDR3 regions were amplified from genomic DNA by means of the immunoSEQ Assay, a bias-controlled multiplex PCR. The source study handled its data this way. The number of nucleated cells in each sample was estimated from the amplification of reference gene primers within the assay. Sequence reads were collapsed and filtered to measure the absolute abundance of every unique TCRbeta CDR3 rearrangement. For each sample, productive Simpson clonality was calculated as the square root of Simpson's diversity index across productive rearrangements. TCRdb re-hosts the immuneACCESS table, in-frame sequences only. Its copies lack some clones; in the studies checked, an unresolved V gene accounts for under half of them, and the cause for the rest is not known. V and J calls and clone size are those listed in that table; D and trimming were worked out from the DNA. The sample contains over 110,000 clones, approximately 89% of them found a single time. The ten largest clones represent roughly 30% of the sample.

V drops 5 bases and J drops 8 bases, leaving 9 bases in between. CDR3 length: 11 amino acids, cysteine to phenylalanine. CDR3 DNA only is kept here, 33 bases in frame from base 1. Findings and caveats that apply to the study as a whole: The quantity of clinical and demographic metadata differed by source and by participant and was supplied without curation.

Whole blood was collected in K2EDTA tubes by collaborating institutions according to the institutions' own protocols. For TCRbeta analysis, collaborators shipped samples in one of three forms: frozen whole blood, isolated PBMCs, or DNA extracted from either of those sample types. The chain couples TRBV12-3 or TRBV12-4 to TRBJ1-2; the best D guess is TRBD1, with 5 bases matching. Material for sequencing was peripheral blood. This TCR derives from a human donor in a cohort sampled during active COVID-19. This receptor has the CDR3 CASSPGYGYTF. The DNA is as follows: TGTGCCAGCAGTCCAGGGTACGGCTACACCTTC.